A single sample is the source of the 7 T cell receptor beta chains below, sequenced in a study of blood T cell repertoires in COVID-19 (dated by TCRdb to 2020 to 2022). Libraries were constructed by the immunoSEQ multiplex PCR assay. TCRdb limited this immuneACCESS table to in-frame rearrangements with V and J called. A share of clones is missing; checked studies link under half to unresolved V genes, and the rest is unexplained. The table for this sample lists about 140,000 clones; roughly 80% of them were counted only once. In total, the top ten clones hold about 8.4% of the sample. Sequences were obtained from peripheral blood. These receptors originate from a woman aged 45-65 years with active or convalescent COVID-19.

This chain links TRBV30 with TRBJ1-1, with 8 bases aligning to TRBD1. Trimming removed 5 bases from V and 3 bases from J; junction bases left unmatched: 2. The CDR3 runs to 12 residues. Germline V gene lookup returns CDR1 GTSNPN and CDR2 SVGIG (reference sequence). This chain's CDR3 is CAWEQGDTEAFF. In DNA, the CDR3 is TGTGCCTGGGAACAGGGGGACACTGAAGCTTTCTTT.

About this clone: Distinct nucleotide sequences in the sample also encode this CDR3. The chain couples TRBV28 to TRBJ2-1, with 15 nucleotides matching TRBD2. CDR1 and CDR2 from the germline V gene are MDHEN and SYDVKM. Trimming removed 5 bases from V and 8 bases from J; junction bases left unmatched: 10. This CDR3 comprises 17 residues. CDR3 DNA: TGTGCCAGCAGTATGACCGGGACTAGCGGGAGGTTCTATGAGCAGTTCTTC. This codes for CASSMTGTSGRFYEQFF.

The V gene is TRBV5-4, the J gene TRBJ2-1, with 8 bases matching TRBD1. V lost 3 bases, J lost 6 bases, and 11 bases stayed unmatched. Germline CDR1 is SGHNT and CDR2 is YYREEE (reference sequence). CDR3 size: 16 residues. The CDR3 protein is CASSSKINRGINEQFF. The CDR3 bases are TGTGCCAGCAGCTCCAAAATTAACAGGGGGATCAATGAGCAGTTCTTC.

The chain recombines TRBV18 with TRBJ2-3; the D gene is possibly TRBD1 (6 bases). Germline V gene data show CDR1 as KGHSH and CDR2 as LQKENI. The CDR3 totals 15 residues. V was trimmed by 5 bases and J by 2 bases, leaving 14 bases between them. CDR3 in amino acids: CASSYYRDNTDTQYF. The CDR3 DNA reads TGTGCCAGCTCATACTACCGGGACAACACAGATACGCAGTATTTT.

The genes are TRBV24-1 and TRBJ2-1; 10 positions agree with TRBD1. Germline V gene data show CDR1 as KGHDR and CDR2 as SFDVKD. The CDR3 runs 16 residues. The V segment lost 4 bases and the J segment 1 base; nucleotides outside the gene matches: 3. In nucleotides, the CDR3 is TGTGCCACCAGTGACTCGGGACAGGGGTCCTACAATGAGCAGTTCTTC. It is translated as CATSDSGQGSYNEQFF.

This sequence joins TRBV7-3 and TRBJ2-3, with a tentative D call TRBD2 (6 bases). Trimming shortened V by 5 bases and J by 4 bases, and 13 bases separated the two germline ends. The CDR3 extends over 14 amino acids. The germline V gene has CDR1 SGHTA and CDR2 FQGTGA. CDR3 sequence reads: CASSPSSGADTQYF. CDR3 nucleotides: TGTGCCAGCAGCCCATCGTCGGGGGCAGATACGCAGTATTTT.

V usage is TRBV19 and J usage is TRBJ1-1; 7 positions match TRBD1. Germline assignment: CDR1 LNHDA and CDR2 SQIVND (reference sequence). Trimming removed 4 bases from V and 8 bases from J; junction bases left unmatched: 13. The CDR3 contains 15 residues. The CDR3 DNA reads as TGTGCCAGTAGTACCCGGGACAGCGCTCTCTCCGAAGCTTTCTTT. Its translation: CASSTRDSALSEAFF.